These 23 T cell receptor beta chains were sequenced from one sample in a study of blood T cell repertoires in COVID-19. Profiled with immunoSEQ multiplex PCR; TCRdb holds only in-frame clones, not every one. Among roughly 280,000 clones listed, approximately 83% were seen once. Material: peripheral blood. The receptor set was obtained from a woman aged 70 to 79 with acute or convalescent COVID-19.

This sequence joins TRBV7-9 and TRBJ1-4, with TRBD1 matching 9 bases. The CDR3 contains 17 residues. The junction had 7 bases not matched to a gene; V was cut back by 5 bases and J by 0 bases. Germline values: CDR1 SEHNR, CDR2 FQNEAQ (reference sequence). CDR3 loop: CASSLTGGTPTNEKLFF. The CDR3 DNA sequence: TGTGCCAGCAGCCTTACAGGGGGCACCCCAACTAATGAAAAACTGTTTTTT. Supplemented by reference TRBV7-9 and TRBJ1-4, the full variable domain reads DTGVSQNPRHKITKRGQNVTFRCDPISEHNRLYWYRQTLGQGPEFLTYFQNEAQLEKSRLLSDRFSAERPKGSFSTLEIQRTEQGDSAMYLCASSLTGGTPTNEKLFFGSGTQLSVL.

The gene calls are TRBV12-3 or TRBV12-4 and TRBJ2-3, with a weak D call TRBD1 (6 bases). The CDR3 has 13 residues. The V end was cut by 10 bases, the J end by 5 bases, with 16 bases between. CDR3 loop: CATGQFEVDTQYF. In DNA form, the CDR3 reads TGTGCCACAGGACAGTTTGAGGTAGATACGCAGTATTTT.

This sequence joins TRBV5-4 and TRBJ2-7; D is undetermined. V was cut by 0 bases and J by 5 bases, with 9 bases left in between. Per germline, CDR1 SGHNT and CDR2 YYREEE (reference sequence). The CDR3 contains 13 residues. The CDR3 DNA reads as TGTGCCAGCAGCTTGGCAGGCCTCCACGAGCAGTACTTC. It encodes CASSLAGLHEQYF.

This clone turned up a few times. V gene TRBV19 combines with J gene TRBJ1-1; D is unresolved. The CDR3 contains 14 residues. Trimming pared 1 base from V and 6 bases from J, leaving 12 bases between. CDR1 is LNHDA and CDR2 is SQIVND in the germline V gene (reference sequence). CDR3 coding DNA: TGTGCCAGTAGTATAGTCCGGGTCCGGGCTGAAGCTTTCTTT. Translation: CASSIVRVRAEAFF.

The chain is built from TRBV4-1 and TRBJ1-3, with no clear D. CDR1 and CDR2 from the germline V gene are MGHRA and YSYEKL. Trimming took off 4 bases at V and 0 bases at J, with 13 bases between the two ends. The CDR3 consists of 16 residues. The CDR3 region is CASSPQELLSGNTIYF. CDR3 coding DNA: TGCGCCAGCAGCCCTCAAGAACTGCTCTCTGGAAACACCATATATTTT.

The V call is TRBV18, the J call TRBJ1-2, with TRBD1 matching 8 bases. The V and J ends lost 4 bases and 6 bases, in that order; junction bases with no gene match: 4. The germline V gene has CDR1 KGHSH and CDR2 LQKENI. The CDR3 covers 13 residues. In nucleotides, the CDR3 is TGTGCCAGCTCACAGACAGGGGTGGATGGCTACACCTTC. It yields the protein CASSQTGVDGYTF.

V is TRBV4-1 and J is TRBJ1-2, with TRBD1 matching 7 bases. The V and J ends lost 5 bases and 4 bases, in that order; junction bases with no gene match: 13. This CDR3 is built from 16 residues. Germline values: CDR1 MGHRA, CDR2 YSYEKL. The CDR3 coding sequence is TGCGCCAGCAGCGCCGCTAACAGGGGAGTAGCCTATGGCTACACCTTC. Its protein product is CASSAANRGVAYGYTF.

The rearrangement uses TRBV10-1 and TRBJ2-2, with D maybe TRBD1 (6 bases). CDR1 is WNHNN and CDR2 is SYGVQD in the germline V gene (reference sequence). The CDR3 runs 15 residues. V was cut by 5 bases and J by 6 bases, with 16 bases left in between. CDR3 sequence: CASSSQGYRPGELFF. The CDR3 DNA sequence: TGCGCCAGCAGTAGTCAGGGGTACCGGCCCGGGGAGCTGTTTTTT.

The V gene is TRBV4-1, the J gene TRBJ2-1; 7 bases match TRBD1. Germline-derived CDR1 and CDR2 are MGHRA and YSYEKL. This CDR3 is 18 amino acids long. With V trimmed by 4 bases and J by 4 bases, 16 bases remained unmatched. CDR3 DNA sequence: TGCGCCAGCAGCCGAGGCATCCGGGACAGCCATAATTACAATGAGCAGTTCTTC. It yields the protein CASSRGIRDSHNYNEQFF.

The V and J genes are TRBV18 and TRBJ1-1; no clear D gene. Germline lookup yields CDR1 KGHSH and CDR2 LQKENI. CDR3 length: 12 amino acids. V was trimmed by 0 bases and J by 7 bases, leaving 6 bases between them. CDR3 amino acids: CASSPPNGEAFF. The CDR3 nucleotides read TGTGCCAGCTCACCACCGAACGGTGAAGCTTTCTTT.

The chain recombines TRBV6-5 with TRBJ1-2; no reliable D call. Deletions cut 7 bases from V and 5 bases from J, with 17 bases between. The germline V gene has CDR1 MNHEY and CDR2 SVGAGI. The CDR3 totals 14 residues. The DNA for the CDR3 is TGTGCCAGCACCCCAGCGGCCGGGCGGTATGGCTACACCTTC. Translating it yields CASTPAAGRYGYTF.

The CDR3 sequence: CASSERFGTGRGEKLFF. CDR3 nucleotides: TGTGCCAGCAGTGAACGATTCGGGACAGGGAGGGGTGAAAAACTGTTTTTT. V and J are TRBV6-1 and TRBJ1-4, with 9 bases matching TRBD1. The CDR3 totals 17 residues. V lost 2 bases to trimming and J lost 7 bases; unmatched junction nucleotides: 11. Germline values: CDR1 MNHNS, CDR2 SASEGT.

The chain joins TRBV21-1 to TRBJ2-5; the table's TRBD2 call for D was not verified on the DNA. TRBV21-1 is a listed pseudogene. This CDR3 is built from 16 residues. The CDR3 bases are TGTGCCAGCGAGGGGGTGCGGGGTTCGGGAGGTCTGACCCAGTACTTC. Protein sequence: CASEGVRGSGGLTQYF.

The gene calls are TRBV20-1 and TRBJ2-2; 10 nucleotides line up with TRBD2. The CDR3 is 13 amino acids. V dropped 3 bases and J dropped 8; count of bases not matched to a gene: 3. CDR1 and CDR2 from the germline V gene are DFQATT and SNEGSKA (reference sequence). The CDR3 spells CSASGTSVGELFF. CDR3 bases: TGCAGTGCTAGTGGGACTAGCGTGGGGGAGCTGTTTTTT.

The chain joins TRBV27 to TRBJ1-1; D might be TRBD1 (5 bases). This CDR3 comprises 16 residues. Germline V gene data show CDR1 as MNHEY and CDR2 as SMNVEV (reference sequence). V was clipped by 11 bases and J by 10 bases, with 32 bases between them. DNA for the CDR3: TGTGCCCAACTAATAGGTCCGGGCTACGCACGCGGGGGAGCTTTCTTT. It is translated as CAQLIGPGYARGGAFF.

This chain links TRBV7-9 with TRBJ1-5; 8 bases map to TRBD1. This CDR3 has 14 amino acids. CDR1 is SEHNR and CDR2 is FQNEAQ in the germline V gene (reference sequence). J gave up 10 bases and V 4 bases, and 9 bases lay outside the gene matches. The CDR3 region has the DNA TGTGCCAGCAGCTCCGGACAGGGCGCAGGACCCCAGCATTTT. Translated, it gives CASSSGQGAGPQHF.

The rearrangement joins TRBV6-5 to TRBJ1-1; D gene ambiguous. V lost 8 bases to trimming and J lost 2 bases, with 9 bases between them. The CDR3 contains 12 residues. In germline, CDR1 is MNHEY, CDR2 SVGAGI. DNA for the CDR3: TGTGCCAGCGCGGATATCAACACTGAAGCTTTCTTT. This codes for CASADINTEAFF.

For the CDR3, the DNA is TGTGCCAGCAGCTTAGAGCCGAGAAAACTGTTTTTT. Amino acid sequence: CASSLEPRKLFF. This sequence joins TRBV11-2 and TRBJ1-4; D ambiguous. Deletions cut 0 bases from V and 10 bases from J, with 6 bases between. CDR1 and CDR2 (germline): SGHAT, FQNNGV. The CDR3 length is 12 residues.

The sample holds one count of this clone. V gene TRBV7-9 combines with J gene TRBJ1-4; D not resolved. The CDR3 covers 15 residues. Trimming stripped 6 bases from V and 8 bases from J, with 19 bases between. Per the germline V gene, CDR1 is SEHNR and CDR2 is FQNEAQ (reference sequence). The CDR3 loop is CASSTPRIPEEKLFF. As DNA, the CDR3 is TGTGCCAGCAGTACCCCCAGGATTCCGGAAGAAAAACTGTTTTTT.

Only a few counts were recorded for this clone. The gene calls are TRBV15 and TRBJ2-7; 9 bases are a match to TRBD1. Unmatched junction bases numbered 9, after V lost 4 bases and J lost 5 bases. The CDR3 extends over 15 amino acids. Germline lookup yields CDR1 LNHNV and CDR2 YYDKDF (reference sequence). CDR3 nucleotides: TGTGCCACCAGCATCCTACGACAGGGGGTCAACGAGCAGTACTTC. Translating gives CATSILRQGVNEQYF.

V is TRBV30 and J is TRBJ2-3, with TRBD2 matching over 8 bases. The CDR3 spans 13 residues. With V trimmed by 8 bases and J by 2 bases, 6 bases remained unmatched. The germline V gene has CDR1 GTSNPN and CDR2 SVGIG (reference sequence). The CDR3 spells CATSRGATDTQYF. CDR3 coding DNA: TGTGCCACCTCGCGGGGGGCCACAGATACGCAGTATTTT.

This chain joins TRBV7-2 and TRBJ2-4; TRBD2 matches 8 bases. V lost 5 bases, J lost 8 bases, and 11 bases stayed unmatched. The CDR3 spans 15 residues. Germline V gene lookup returns CDR1 SGHTA and CDR2 FQGNSA. Written as DNA, the CDR3 is TGTGCCAGCAGCCGCTCGGGAGGGCGGGCGGACATTCAGTACTTC. Protein sequence: CASSRSGGRADIQYF.

This chain connects TRBV5-5 to TRBJ1-2; no reliable D call. The CDR3 has 13 amino acids. Deletions cut 5 bases from V and 4 bases from J, with 12 bases between. CDR1 is SGHKS, CDR2 YYEKEE, per germline (reference sequence). The CDR3 region has the DNA TGTGCCAGCAGACCCACAGCCAGCTATGGCTACACCTTC. It is translated as CASRPTASYGYTF.